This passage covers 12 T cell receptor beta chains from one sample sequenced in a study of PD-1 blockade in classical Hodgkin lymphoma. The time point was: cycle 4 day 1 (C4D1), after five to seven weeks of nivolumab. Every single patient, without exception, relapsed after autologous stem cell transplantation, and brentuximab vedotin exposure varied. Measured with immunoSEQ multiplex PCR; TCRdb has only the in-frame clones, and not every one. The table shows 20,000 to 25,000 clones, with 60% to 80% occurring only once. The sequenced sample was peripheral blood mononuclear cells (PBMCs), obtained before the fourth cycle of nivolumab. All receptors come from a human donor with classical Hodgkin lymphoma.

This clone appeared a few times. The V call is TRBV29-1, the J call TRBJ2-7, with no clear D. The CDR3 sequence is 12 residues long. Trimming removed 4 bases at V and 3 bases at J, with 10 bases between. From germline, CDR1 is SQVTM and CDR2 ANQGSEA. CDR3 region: CSVVGSSYEQYF. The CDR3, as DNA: TGCAGCGTTGTGGGGTCCAGCTACGAGCAGTACTTC.

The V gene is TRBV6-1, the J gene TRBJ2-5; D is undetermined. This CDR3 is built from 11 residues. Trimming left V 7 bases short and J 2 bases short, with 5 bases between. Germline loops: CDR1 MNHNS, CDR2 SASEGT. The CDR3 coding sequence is TGTGCCAGCACGTTACAAGAGACCCAGTACTTC. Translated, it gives CASTLQETQYF.

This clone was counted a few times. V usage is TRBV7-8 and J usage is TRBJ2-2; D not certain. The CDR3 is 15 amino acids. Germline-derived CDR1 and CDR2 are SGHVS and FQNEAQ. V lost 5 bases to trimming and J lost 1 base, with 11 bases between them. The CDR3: CASSTLSENTGELFF. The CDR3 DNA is TGTGCCAGCAGCACCCTGTCTGAGAACACCGGGGAGCTGTTTTTT.

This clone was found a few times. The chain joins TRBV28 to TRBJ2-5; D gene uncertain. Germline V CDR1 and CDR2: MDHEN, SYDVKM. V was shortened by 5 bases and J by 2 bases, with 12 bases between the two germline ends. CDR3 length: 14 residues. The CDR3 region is CASSRREPQETQYF. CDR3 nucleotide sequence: TGTGCCAGCAGTCGAAGGGAACCTCAAGAGACCCAGTACTTC.

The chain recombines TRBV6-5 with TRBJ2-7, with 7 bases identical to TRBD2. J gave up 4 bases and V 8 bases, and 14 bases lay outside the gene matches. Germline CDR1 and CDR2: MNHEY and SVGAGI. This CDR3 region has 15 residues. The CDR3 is CASRLDPSGVYEQYF. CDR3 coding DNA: TGTGCCAGCCGTTTGGATCCTAGCGGAGTATACGAGCAGTACTTC.

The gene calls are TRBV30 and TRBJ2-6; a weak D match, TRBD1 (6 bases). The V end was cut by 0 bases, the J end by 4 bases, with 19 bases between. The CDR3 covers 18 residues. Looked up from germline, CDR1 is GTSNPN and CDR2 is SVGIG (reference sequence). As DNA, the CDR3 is TGTGCCTGGAGTGTACAGGGTGGGGTGGTAACAGGGGCCAACGTCCTGACTTTC. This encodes CAWSVQGGVVTGANVLTF.

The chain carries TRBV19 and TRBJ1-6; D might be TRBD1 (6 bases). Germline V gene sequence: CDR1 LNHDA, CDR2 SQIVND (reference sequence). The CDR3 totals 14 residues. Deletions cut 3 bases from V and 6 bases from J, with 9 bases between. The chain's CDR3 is CASSMARGNSPLHF. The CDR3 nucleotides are TGTGCCAGTAGTATGGCCAGGGGTAATTCACCCCTCCACTTT. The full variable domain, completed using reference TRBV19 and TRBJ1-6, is DGGITQSPKYLFRKEGQNVTLSCEQNLNHDAMYWYRQDPGQGLRLIYYSQIVNDFQKGDIAEGYSVSREKKESFPLTVTSAQKNPTAFYLCASSMARGNSPLHFGNGTRLTVT.

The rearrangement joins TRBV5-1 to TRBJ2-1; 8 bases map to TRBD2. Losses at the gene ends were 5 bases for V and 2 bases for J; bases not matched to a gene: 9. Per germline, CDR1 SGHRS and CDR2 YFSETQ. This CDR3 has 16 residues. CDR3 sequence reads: CASSPRTSGAYNEQFF. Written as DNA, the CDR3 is TGCGCCAGCAGTCCCCGAACTAGCGGAGCCTACAATGAGCAGTTCTTC.

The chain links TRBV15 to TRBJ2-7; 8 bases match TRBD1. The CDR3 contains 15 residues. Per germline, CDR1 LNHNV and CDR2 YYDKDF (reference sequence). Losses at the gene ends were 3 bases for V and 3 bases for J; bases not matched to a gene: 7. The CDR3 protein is CATSSAGTGDYEQYF. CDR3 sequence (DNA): TGTGCCACCAGCAGCGCCGGGACAGGAGACTACGAGCAGTACTTC.

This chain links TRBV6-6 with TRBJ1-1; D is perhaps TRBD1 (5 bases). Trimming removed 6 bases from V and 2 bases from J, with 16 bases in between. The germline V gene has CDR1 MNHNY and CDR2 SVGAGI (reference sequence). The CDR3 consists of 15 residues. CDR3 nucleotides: TGTGCCAGCAGCCGGGACTTCAGGGCCAACACTGAAGCTTTCTTT. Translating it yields CASSRDFRANTEAFF.

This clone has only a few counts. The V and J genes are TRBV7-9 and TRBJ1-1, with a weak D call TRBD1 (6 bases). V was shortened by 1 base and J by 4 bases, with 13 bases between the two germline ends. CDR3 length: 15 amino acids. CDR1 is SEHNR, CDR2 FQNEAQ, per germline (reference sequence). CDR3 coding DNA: TGTGCCAGCAGCTTAGGGCTGGGGGCGGCCACTGAAGCTTTCTTT. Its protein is CASSLGLGAATEAFF.

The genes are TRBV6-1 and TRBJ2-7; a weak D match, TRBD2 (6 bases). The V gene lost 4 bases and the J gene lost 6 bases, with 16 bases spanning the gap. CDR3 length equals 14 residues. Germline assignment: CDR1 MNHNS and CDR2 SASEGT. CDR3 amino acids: CASSVGGGSAEQYF. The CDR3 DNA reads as TGTGCCAGCAGTGTAGGAGGAGGGTCGGCCGAGCAGTACTTC.